Each of the 25 T cell receptor beta chains below was sequenced from the same sample in a study of blood T cell repertoires in COVID-19. Assay: immunoSEQ multiplex PCR; the TCRdb copy retains only in-frame clones and omits some. The table shows about 310,000 clones, with nearly 90% occurring only once. Sequencing was carried out using PBMCs or T cells enriched from blood (not recorded which). The receptors originated from a woman between 18 and 29 years old with acute COVID-19.

The rearrangement uses TRBV6-5 and TRBJ1-5, with unresolved D. Trimming removed 6 bases at V and 4 bases at J, with 16 bases between. Germline V gene data show CDR1 as MNHEY and CDR2 as SVGAGI. This CDR3 has 15 amino acids. This CDR3 reads CASSLTAFFNQPQHF. The CDR3 DNA reads TGTGCCAGCAGCCTCACAGCCTTCTTTAATCAGCCCCAGCATTTT.

The V gene is TRBV19, the J gene TRBJ2-2, with a possible D match to TRBD2 (5 bases). CDR1 and CDR2 (germline): LNHDA, SQIVND (reference sequence). CDR3 length: 15 amino acids. V was trimmed by 3 bases and J by 1 base, leaving 9 bases between them. CDR3 residues: CASSIQAENTGELFF. CDR3 coding DNA: TGTGCCAGTAGTATTCAAGCGGAGAACACCGGGGAGCTGTTTTTT.

V usage is TRBV6-5 and J usage is TRBJ1-2, with 7 bases fitting TRBD1. Per germline, CDR1 MNHEY and CDR2 SVGAGI. The junction had 4 bases not matched to a gene; V was cut back by 5 bases and J by 4 bases. The CDR3 is made up of 13 amino acids. This CDR3 reads CASSLTGLYGYTF. The CDR3 DNA is TGTGCCAGCAGTCTGACAGGGCTCTATGGCTACACCTTC.

This chain links TRBV27 with TRBJ2-7; 10 bases are a match to TRBD2. The CDR3 totals 15 residues. V was pared by 3 bases and J by 8 bases, with 10 bases of the junction left unmatched. From germline, CDR1 is MNHEY and CDR2 SMNVEV (reference sequence). The CDR3 loop is CASSLLAGVRAQQYF. CDR3 in DNA: TGTGCCAGCAGTTTGCTAGCGGGAGTCCGCGCCCAGCAGTACTTC.

This clone is a singleton in its sample. The rearrangement links TRBV19 to TRBJ2-7, with 11 bases matching TRBD2. The V gene's germline CDR1 is LNHDA and CDR2 SQIVND (reference sequence). J lost 5 bases, V lost 5 bases, and 5 bases had no gene match. The CDR3 length is 14 residues. CDR3 region: CASSPSGRLHEQYF. In DNA, the CDR3 is TGTGCCAGTAGTCCTAGCGGGAGGTTACACGAGCAGTACTTC.

The chain is built from TRBV2 and TRBJ2-1; 13 bases map to TRBD2. CDR1 and CDR2 from the germline V gene are SNHLY and FYNNEI. V was pared by 6 bases and J by 6 bases, with 11 bases of the junction left unmatched. The CDR3 has 17 amino acids. CDR3 sequence: CASRTGTSGKVGNEQFF. Here the CDR3 DNA reads TGTGCCAGCAGAACCGGGACTAGCGGGAAAGTGGGCAATGAGCAGTTCTTC.

This clone was observed once. The CDR3 DNA follows: TGTGCCAGCAGTTCCCTGCCTAGCTCCTACGAGCAGTACTTC. This translates into CASSSLPSSYEQYF. The chain joins TRBV28 to TRBJ2-7; no definite D call. CDR1 is MDHEN and CDR2 is SYDVKM in the germline V gene. The ends were cut back, 4 bases at V and 0 bases at J, with 10 bases in the middle. This CDR3 comprises 14 residues.

The chain links TRBV7-9 to TRBJ2-1; D unclear. Germline CDR1 and CDR2: SEHNR and FQNEAQ (reference sequence). Trimming pared 8 bases from V and 1 base from J, leaving 9 bases between. This CDR3 is built from 13 residues. The CDR3: CASLGLSYNEQFF. DNA of the CDR3: TGTGCCAGCCTAGGATTGTCCTACAATGAGCAGTTCTTC.

The rearrangement uses TRBV7-2 and TRBJ2-7; TRBD1 aligns across 12 bases. J was trimmed by 9 bases and V by 6 bases; bases with no gene match: 15. CDR1 and CDR2 from the germline V gene are SGHTA and FQGNSA. There are 16 residues in the CDR3. The CDR3 sequence is CASSWSRDRGRTGQYF. The CDR3 DNA is TGTGCCAGCAGTTGGAGCCGGGACAGGGGGCGCACAGGGCAGTACTTC.

The chain is built from TRBV28 and TRBJ2-7; TRBD1 matches at 11 bases. J gave up 3 bases and V 8 bases, and 6 bases lay outside the gene matches. The germline V gene has CDR1 MDHEN and CDR2 SYDVKM. The CDR3 loop spans 14 amino acids. The CDR3 loop is CASRTGGEGYEQYF. CDR3 DNA: TGTGCCAGCCGGACAGGGGGCGAAGGCTACGAGCAGTACTTC.

CDR3: CASSEWRTINEKLFF. The CDR3 region has the DNA TGTGCCAGCAGTGAATGGAGGACGATAAATGAAAAACTGTTTTTT. The chain links TRBV6-1 to TRBJ1-4; the D is unclear. The CDR3 contains 15 residues. Trimming left V 2 bases short and J 5 bases short, with 12 bases between. The germline CDR1 and CDR2 sequences are MNHNS and SASEGT.

The chain couples TRBV6-5 to TRBJ1-2; D call uncertain. V was cut by 7 bases and J by 8 bases, with 17 bases left in between. The germline V gene encodes CDR1 MNHEY and CDR2 SVGAGI. This CDR3 is 13 amino acids long. CDR3 amino acids: CASIHGRAGGYTF. The CDR3 DNA reads TGTGCCAGCATCCACGGGAGGGCCGGGGGCTACACCTTC.

The V gene is TRBV6-5, the J gene TRBJ2-7; D may be TRBD1 (6 bases). Trimming took 6 bases from V and 1 from J, leaving 16 bases between them. The CDR3 contains 15 residues. Germline CDR1 reads MNHEY; CDR2 reads SVGAGI. CDR3 nucleotides: TGTGCCAGCAGACTCACGGACAGCCGGTCCTACGAGCAGTACTTC. Protein sequence: CASRLTDSRSYEQYF.

This chain links TRBV7-8 with TRBJ2-5, with D perhaps matching TRBD2 (7 bases). In germline, CDR1 is SGHVS, CDR2 FQNEAQ. V lost 4 bases and J 5 bases, leaving 14 bases between the germline ends. The CDR3 spans 14 residues. CDR3 sequence reads: CASSSRGRRETQYF. CDR3 nucleotides: TGTGCCAGCAGCTCGCGGGGGCGGCGGGAGACCCAGTACTTC.

The rearrangement uses TRBV5-6 and TRBJ1-1; 10 bases are a match to TRBD1. Trimming removed 2 bases from V and 0 bases from J; junction bases left unmatched: 4. The CDR3 has 16 amino acids. Per germline, CDR1 SGHDT and CDR2 YYEEEE. The CDR3 region is CASSLLGQGLNTEAFF. CDR3 nucleotides: TGTGCCAGCAGCTTACTGGGACAGGGGTTGAACACTGAAGCTTTCTTT.

The V gene is TRBV7-9, the J gene TRBJ2-2; D might be TRBD1 (6 bases). This CDR3 spans 14 amino acids. Trimming cost V 5 bases and J 1 base, with 8 bases left between them. Germline V gene lookup returns CDR1 SEHNR and CDR2 FQNEAQ (reference sequence). CDR3 coding DNA: TGTGCCAGCAGCGTACAGGGGAACACCGGGGAGCTGTTTTTT. This encodes CASSVQGNTGELFF. The full variable domain, in which reference TRBV7-9 and TRBJ2-2 provide the parts outside the CDR3, is DTGVSQNPRHKITKRGQNVTFRCDPISEHNRLYWYRQTLGQGPEFLTYFQNEAQLEKSRLLSDRFSAERPKGSFSTLEIQRTEQGDSAMYLCASSVQGNTGELFFGEGSRLTVL.

This chain joins TRBV12-5 and TRBJ2-1, with D tentatively TRBD1 (6 bases). Per the germline V gene, CDR1 is LGHNT and CDR2 is FRNRAP. V was pared by 2 bases and J by 11 bases, with 19 bases between. This CDR3 contains 15 residues. CDR3 DNA sequence: TGTGCTAGTGGTTTGAACCCAGGGGCTAGCTTGAAGCAGTTCTTC. This sequence encodes CASGLNPGASLKQFF. Full variable domain (outside the CDR3, taken from reference TRBV12-5 and TRBJ2-1): DARVTQTPRHKVTEMGQEVTMRCQPILGHNTVFWYRQTMMQGLELLAYFRNRAPLDDSGMPKDRFSAEMPDATLATLKIQPSEPRDSAVYFCASGLNPGASLKQFFGPGTRLTVL.

The rearrangement links TRBV14 to TRBJ1-1; unclear D gene. The length of the CDR3 is 14 residues. Trimming took 1 base from V and 6 from J, leaving 12 bases between them. The germline V gene encodes CDR1 SGHDN and CDR2 FVKESK. The CDR3: CASSQVRQPAEAFF. CDR3 DNA: TGTGCCAGCAGCCAAGTGAGACAACCCGCTGAAGCTTTCTTT.

The J gene is TRBJ1-1, the V gene TRBV14; tentative D call: TRBD1 (6 bases). CDR1 and CDR2 (germline): SGHDN, FVKESK. With 0 bases removed from V and 5 bases from J, the gap between germline ends came to 13 bases. The CDR3 has 15 amino acids. The CDR3 protein is CASSQETGRATEAFF. Here the CDR3 DNA reads TGTGCCAGCAGCCAAGAAACAGGGCGGGCTACTGAAGCTTTCTTT.

The gene calls are TRBV6-5 and TRBJ1-1; 8 positions match TRBD1. V lost 6 bases, J lost 5 bases, and 8 bases stayed unmatched. The CDR3 loop spans 14 amino acids. Germline values: CDR1 MNHEY, CDR2 SVGAGI. The CDR3 sequence is CASRKDREVTEAFF. The DNA for the CDR3 is TGTGCCAGCAGGAAGGACAGGGAAGTGACTGAAGCTTTCTTT.

The J gene is TRBJ2-3, the V gene TRBV30; 11 bases map to TRBD2. After removal of 1 base from V and 3 bases from J, the junction contained 21 bases not matched to a gene. The CDR3 consists of 21 residues. Germline CDR1 is GTSNPN and CDR2 is SVGIG (reference sequence). In DNA form, the CDR3 reads TGTGCCTGGAGTGGCTCCCTTCTAGCGGGAGGTTCTTTTAGAGAGACAGATACGCAGTATTTT. It encodes CAWSGSLLAGGSFRETDTQYF.

Written as DNA, the CDR3 is TGTGCCAGTAGTATAAGGGGGGGGACAGGGACCTACGAGCAGTACTTC. Its protein product is CASSIRGGTGTYEQYF. This chain connects TRBV19 to TRBJ2-7; TRBD1 agrees at 9 bases. This CDR3 contains 16 residues. CDR1 and CDR2 (germline): LNHDA, SQIVND (reference sequence). The V segment lost 2 bases and the J segment 2 bases; nucleotides outside the gene matches: 7.

The chain links TRBV7-2 to TRBJ1-2; D possibly corresponds to TRBD1 (5 bases). Germline assignment: CDR1 SGHTA and CDR2 FQGNSA. The length of the CDR3 is 14 residues. The V end lost 1 base, the J end lost 2 bases, and 8 bases lay between the germline ends. This CDR3 reads CASSLDPGNYGYTF. For the CDR3, the DNA is TGTGCCAGCAGCTTAGATCCAGGGAACTATGGCTACACCTTC. Based on the CDR3 plus reference TRBV7-2 and TRBJ1-2, the full variable domain is GAGVSQSPSNKVTEKGKDVELRCDPISGHTALYWYRQSLGQGLEFLIYFQGNSAPDKSGLPSDRFSAERTGGSVSTLTIQRTQQEDSAVYLCASSLDPGNYGYTFGSGTRLTVV.

The chain links TRBV6-5 to TRBJ1-1, with D possibly being TRBD1 (5 bases). V was pared by 2 bases and J by 3 bases, with 10 bases between. CDR1 and CDR2 from the germline V gene are MNHEY and SVGAGI. The CDR3 sequence is 14 residues long. Here the CDR3 DNA reads TGTGCCAGCAGTTACAACAGGATAGACACTGAAGCTTTCTTT. Protein product: CASSYNRIDTEAFF.

In DNA form, the CDR3 reads TGTGCCACCCGCGGGGAGCTGTTTTTT. The encoded protein is CATRGELFF. The chain carries TRBV19 and TRBJ2-2, with unresolved D. V lost 10 bases to trimming and J lost 7 bases, with 4 bases between them. The CDR3 sequence is 9 residues long. Germline lookup yields CDR1 LNHDA and CDR2 SQIVND (reference sequence).